A selection of T cell receptor beta chains follows, all from one sample in a study of blood T cell repertoires in COVID-19. Produced via immunoSEQ multiplex PCR; TCRdb's table is partial and in-frame only. The sample shows about 120,000 clones, around 90% of them seen only once. The sequencing input was peripheral blood. These receptors were obtained from a woman aged 55-75 years with COVID-19, enrolled during active disease. CDR3s include the opening cysteine and the closing phenylalanine or tryptophan. Each record gives: CDR3 DNA, CDR3 protein, J gene, D gene, CDR3 length, clone size, V gene. The D gene is left open where the match is weak. Size is omitted from some rows. Given values are once, few, many or a class for expanded clones.

CDR3nt: TGTGCCAGCTCGTATACAGGGAAAGGGGGCATGAACACTGAAGCTTTCTTT
CDR3aa: CASSYTGKGGMNTEAFF
j_gene: TRBJ1-1
d_gene: TRBD1
len: 17
abundance: NA
v_gene: TRBV18

CDR3nt: TGTGCCAGCAGCCCGCGCATACGGACACCTAACTATGGCTACACCTTC
CDR3aa: CASSPRIRTPNYGYTF
j_gene: TRBJ1-2
d_gene: NA
len: 16
abundance: NA
v_gene: TRBV7-2

CDR3nt: TGTGCCAGCAGCTCCCCAGCCGGGACAGGGGTCTGGGGCACTGAAGCTTTCTTT
CDR3aa: CASSSPAGTGVWGTEAFF
j_gene: TRBJ1-1
d_gene: TRBD1
len: 18
abundance: NA
v_gene: TRBV7-2

CDR3nt: TGTGCCAGCAGCTCCGCTCGGGGGACTAAGGGCTACGAGCAGTACTTC
CDR3aa: CASSSARGTKGYEQYF
j_gene: TRBJ2-7
d_gene: TRBD2
len: 16
abundance: NA
v_gene: TRBV11-1

CDR3nt: TGTGCCAGCATGACCCGGGACAGCAAGTATGGCTACACCTTC
CDR3aa: CASMTRDSKYGYTF
j_gene: TRBJ1-2
d_gene: TRBD1
len: 14
abundance: once
v_gene: TRBV6-5

CDR3nt: TGTGCCATCAGTGACCCACATGGACTAGCGGGGTATCACAATGAGCAGTTCTTC
CDR3aa: CAISDPHGLAGYHNEQFF
j_gene: TRBJ2-1
d_gene: TRBD2
len: 18
abundance: NA
v_gene: TRBV10-3

CDR3nt: TGCGCCAGCAGCTCCGGGACAGGGGGCGGCACAGATACGCAGTATTTT
CDR3aa: CASSSGTGGGTDTQYF
j_gene: TRBJ2-3
d_gene: TRBD1
len: 16
abundance: NA
v_gene: TRBV5-1

CDR3nt: TGTGCCAGCAGCGTAGCAGGGTTGGGCACTGAAGCTTTCTTT
CDR3aa: CASSVAGLGTEAFF
j_gene: TRBJ1-1
d_gene: NA
len: 14
abundance: NA
v_gene: TRBV9

CDR3nt: TGTGCCATCAGTGTGGTAGGACACCGGTCGAACACTGAAGCTTTCTTT
CDR3aa: CAISVVGHRSNTEAFF
j_gene: TRBJ1-1
d_gene: NA
len: 16
abundance: NA
v_gene: TRBV10-3

CDR3nt: TGTGCCAGCAGCTTAGCGACTCATTCTAGCACAGATACGCAGTATTTT
CDR3aa: CASSLATHSSTDTQYF
j_gene: TRBJ2-3
d_gene: NA
len: 16
abundance: NA
v_gene: TRBV7-9

CDR3nt: TGTGCCAGCAGTGTCGGGACTAGCTCAGATACGCAGTATTTT
CDR3aa: CASSVGTSSDTQYF
j_gene: TRBJ2-3
d_gene: TRBD2
len: 14
abundance: NA
v_gene: TRBV25-1

CDR3nt: TGTGCCAGCAGCCCGGGACTAGCGGGGGGGCCACGCATTCAGTACTTC
CDR3aa: CASSPGLAGGPRIQYF
j_gene: TRBJ2-4
d_gene: TRBD2
len: 16
abundance: NA
v_gene: TRBV2

CDR3nt: TGTGCCTGGAGTTACAGGGGTTTCACTGAAGCTTTCTTT
CDR3aa: CAWSYRGFTEAFF
j_gene: TRBJ1-1
d_gene: TRBD1
len: 13
abundance: NA
v_gene: TRBV30

CDR3nt: TGTGCCAGCAGGACGGACCAGGGGGTTAGCAATCAGCCCCAGCATTTT
CDR3aa: CASRTDQGVSNQPQHF
j_gene: TRBJ1-5
d_gene: TRBD1
len: 16
abundance: NA
v_gene: TRBV28

CDR3nt: TGTGCCAGCAGTTTGGACAGGTCTTTGGAGCAGTTCTTC
CDR3aa: CASSLDRSLEQFF
j_gene: TRBJ2-1
d_gene: TRBD1
len: 13
abundance: NA
v_gene: TRBV12-3/TRBV12-4

CDR3nt: TGTGCCAGCAGCTCAACAGGGACAGGCGCCTTAGGGGCCCAGTACTTC
CDR3aa: CASSSTGTGALGAQYF
j_gene: TRBJ2-5
d_gene: TRBD1
len: 16
abundance: NA
v_gene: TRBV11-1

CDR3nt: TGTGCCAGCAGCCAAGATCGAGGGACAGGGGCGCGTGGCTACACCTTC
CDR3aa: CASSQDRGTGARGYTF
j_gene: TRBJ1-2
d_gene: TRBD1
len: 16
abundance: NA
v_gene: TRBV4-2

CDR3nt: TGTGCCAGCAGCCAATCTTACAGGGGGTACCAAGAGACCCAGTACTTC
CDR3aa: CASSQSYRGYQETQYF
j_gene: TRBJ2-5
d_gene: TRBD1
len: 16
abundance: once
v_gene: TRBV16

CDR3nt: TGTGCCAGTAGCACAGGGGGGAGCAATCAGCCCCAGCATTTT
CDR3aa: CASSTGGSNQPQHF
j_gene: TRBJ1-5
d_gene: TRBD1
len: 14
abundance: few
v_gene: TRBV19

CDR3nt: TGTGCCAGCAGCCCCGCGTCGGGGGTGGACACTGAAGCTTTCTTT
CDR3aa: CASSPASGVDTEAFF
j_gene: TRBJ1-1
d_gene: NA
len: 15
abundance: NA
v_gene: TRBV7-8

CDR3nt: TGTGCCAGCAGCCCGACGGGGGGACATGAGCAGTTCTTC
CDR3aa: CASSPTGGHEQFF
j_gene: TRBJ2-1
d_gene: TRBD2
len: 13
abundance: NA
v_gene: TRBV7-6

CDR3nt: TGCAGCGTTGAACAGACAGTGGGGACCCAGTACTTC
CDR3aa: CSVEQTVGTQYF
j_gene: TRBJ2-5
d_gene: NA
len: 12
abundance: once
v_gene: TRBV29-1

CDR3nt: TGTGCCAGCTCAGCCCGGGACAGGGGGCTAGGGGGCTACACCTTC
CDR3aa: CASSARDRGLGGYTF
j_gene: TRBJ1-2
d_gene: TRBD1
len: 15
abundance: NA
v_gene: TRBV18

CDR3nt: TGTGCCAGCAGCTCGGCCCAGGGGGCGGCATACAATGAGCAGTTCTTC
CDR3aa: CASSSAQGAAYNEQFF
j_gene: TRBJ2-1
d_gene: TRBD1
len: 16
abundance: NA
v_gene: TRBV7-6

CDR3nt: TGTGCCAGCAGCTCCGGACAGACCGAGCAGTACTTC
CDR3aa: CASSSGQTEQYF
j_gene: TRBJ2-7
d_gene: NA
len: 12
abundance: NA
v_gene: TRBV7-8

CDR3nt: TGTGCCAGCAGCTCCCCCGGCGGGCCCTCCGGCTACACCTTC
CDR3aa: CASSSPGGPSGYTF
j_gene: TRBJ1-2
d_gene: NA
len: 14
abundance: NA
v_gene: TRBV7-2

CDR3nt: TGCGCCAGCAGCCCGCGACAGGGAAGCACTGAAGCTTTCTTT
CDR3aa: CASSPRQGSTEAFF
j_gene: TRBJ1-1
d_gene: TRBD1
len: 14
abundance: NA
v_gene: TRBV5-1

CDR3nt: TGTGCCAGCAGAAACAGGGGGCTGTTGGGGGAGCTGTTTTTT
CDR3aa: CASRNRGLLGELFF
j_gene: TRBJ2-2
d_gene: TRBD1
len: 14
abundance: NA
v_gene: TRBV2

CDR3nt: TGTGCCTGGAGTGGTATAGGGGGCGAGCAGTACTTC
CDR3aa: CAWSGIGGEQYF
j_gene: TRBJ2-7
d_gene: NA
len: 12
abundance: NA
v_gene: TRBV30

CDR3nt: TGTGCCAGCAGGGGACAGGCGAACACTGAAGCTTTCTTT
CDR3aa: CASRGQANTEAFF
j_gene: TRBJ1-1
d_gene: TRBD1
len: 13
abundance: NA
v_gene: TRBV6-4

CDR3nt: TGTGCCAGTAGTACACCAGGGAAAGTGAACTATGGCTACACCTTC
CDR3aa: CASSTPGKVNYGYTF
j_gene: TRBJ1-2
d_gene: NA
len: 15
abundance: NA
v_gene: TRBV19

CDR3nt: TGCAGCGTTGCCGCTGGGGGGTTCAACACCGGGGAGCTGTTTTTT
CDR3aa: CSVAAGGFNTGELFF
j_gene: TRBJ2-2
d_gene: NA
len: 15
abundance: NA
v_gene: TRBV29-1

CDR3nt: TGTGCCAGCAGCTTACCCATAGGACAGGGATACAATGAGCAGTTCTTC
CDR3aa: CASSLPIGQGYNEQFF
j_gene: TRBJ2-1
d_gene: TRBD1
len: 16
abundance: NA
v_gene: TRBV7-9

CDR3nt: TGTGCCAGCAGTTACTCCCCCGTTTCTTCTGGCTACACCTTC
CDR3aa: CASSYSPVSSGYTF
j_gene: TRBJ1-2
d_gene: NA
len: 14
abundance: NA
v_gene: TRBV6-5

CDR3nt: TGTGCCAGCAGCAGGGTAGCGGGGAACACCGGGGAGCTGTTTTTT
CDR3aa: CASSRVAGNTGELFF
j_gene: TRBJ2-2
d_gene: TRBD2
len: 15
abundance: NA
v_gene: TRBV5-4

CDR3nt: TGTGCCAGCACCCCAGGGGGGGGTCGGAACTACGAGCAGTACTTC
CDR3aa: CASTPGGGRNYEQYF
j_gene: TRBJ2-7
d_gene: NA
len: 15
abundance: few
v_gene: TRBV6-2/TRBV6-3

CDR3nt: TGCGCCAGCAGCCGAGCCGGGTTCTACGAGCAGTACTTC
CDR3aa: CASSRAGFYEQYF
j_gene: TRBJ2-7
d_gene: NA
len: 13
abundance: NA
v_gene: TRBV4-3

CDR3nt: TGTGCCAGCAGGAGGACAGGCACGAACACCGGGGAGCTGTTTTTT
CDR3aa: CASRRTGTNTGELFF
j_gene: TRBJ2-2
d_gene: TRBD1
len: 15
abundance: NA
v_gene: TRBV6-6

CDR3nt: TGTGCCAGCAAAGGGGCCGCCTACGAGCAGTACTTC
CDR3aa: CASKGAAYEQYF
j_gene: TRBJ2-7
d_gene: NA
len: 12
abundance: NA
v_gene: TRBV27

CDR3nt: TGTGCCAGCAGCAGCGGGGCCGCCTACGAGCAGTACTTC
CDR3aa: CASSSGAAYEQYF
j_gene: TRBJ2-7
d_gene: TRBD2
len: 13
abundance: NA
v_gene: TRBV7-6

CDR3nt: TGTGCCAGCAGCGAGGGGACTTACACTGAAGCTTTCTTT
CDR3aa: CASSEGTYTEAFF
j_gene: TRBJ1-1
d_gene: NA
len: 13
abundance: NA
v_gene: TRBV9

CDR3nt: TGCGCCAGCAGCCAGGCCCCCCCGGGACACCCACAAGAGACCCAGTACTTC
CDR3aa: CASSQAPPGHPQETQYF
j_gene: TRBJ2-5
d_gene: NA
len: 17
abundance: NA
v_gene: TRBV4-1